Only a few counts were recorded for the clone carrying this TCR beta chain. The antigen is unknown. This entry comes from a study of a mutant IDH1 vaccine in newly diagnosed glioma. Study as a whole: Patients previously underwent radiotherapy, temozolomide, or both, and most underwent both.

Time point defined: week 23, last vaccination. Topical imiquimod was applied with each vaccine dose, which held 300 ug of mutant IDH1 20-mer peptide. V lost 3 bases to trimming and J lost 4 bases; unmatched junction nucleotides: 5. The CDR3 contains 15 residues. CDR1 and CDR2 (germline): SGHRS, YFSETQ. Libraries were prepared by immunoSEQ multiplex PCR; TCRdb keeps only in-frame clonotypes and omits some of them. The table shows 40,000 or so clones, with about 88% occurring only once. This receptor was taken from a woman aged 18-35 years with glioma. Some clones in this sample may be carry-over from other donors' samples. V usage is TRBV5-1 and J usage is TRBJ1-5; the match to TRBD1 covers 9 bases. Sequenced here: PBMCs, sampled from a glioma patient whose treatment included an IDH1 peptide vaccine. CDR3 protein: CASSSSGTGNQPQHF. The DNA for the CDR3 is TGCGCCAGCAGCTCATCCGGGACAGGGAATCAGCCCCAGCATTTT.